The clone carrying this TCR beta chain has only a few counts. Its target is not known. These data are taken from a study of T-cell memory formation after mild COVID-19. Whole-study findings and limits: Several responding clones turned up in pre-infection memory, indicating that cross-reactive memory may have taken part. In second-wave clones peaking day 37, SARS-CoV-2 specificity remained unconfirmed. While clones contracting from day 15 to 85 were balanced between CD4 and CD8, later expanders leaned CD4+.

CDR1 and CDR2 from the germline V gene are SGHTA and FQGNSA. The CDR3 covers 15 residues. Trimming at V came to 7 bases and at J to 8 bases, leaving 9 bases not matched to a gene. MiXCR was run by TCRdb on the 5' RACE reads, yielding one entry per CDR3 protein. The table lists under 350,000 distinct CDR3 sequences, 15% to 20% of them singletons. The sequence came from a man aged 18 to 30 who had mild COVID-19 (a few samples of this study predate the infection). Cell type and time point are not known. The sequencing input was PBMCs or a T cell subset sorted from them (not recorded which). The chain couples TRBV7-2 to TRBJ1-6; TRBD1 matches at 9 bases. DNA for the CDR3: TGTGCCAGCACCCTCCTGGGACAGGGATATTCACCCCTCCACTTT. Protein sequence: CASTLLGQGYSPLHF.